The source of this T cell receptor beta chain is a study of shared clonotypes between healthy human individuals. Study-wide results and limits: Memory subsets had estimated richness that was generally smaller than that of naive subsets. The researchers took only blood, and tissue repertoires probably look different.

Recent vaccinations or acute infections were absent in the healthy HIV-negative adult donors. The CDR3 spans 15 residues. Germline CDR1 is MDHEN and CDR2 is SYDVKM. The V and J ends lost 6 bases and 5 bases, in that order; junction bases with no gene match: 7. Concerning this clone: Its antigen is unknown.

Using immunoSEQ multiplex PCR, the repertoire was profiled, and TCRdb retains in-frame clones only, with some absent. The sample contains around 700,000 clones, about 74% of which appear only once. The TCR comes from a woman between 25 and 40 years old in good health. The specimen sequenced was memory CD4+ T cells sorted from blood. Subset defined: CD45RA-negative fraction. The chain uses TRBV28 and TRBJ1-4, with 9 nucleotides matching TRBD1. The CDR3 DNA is TGTGCCAGCAGGGGGACAGGGTCAATGAATGAAAAACTGTTTTTT. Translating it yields CASRGTGSMNEKLFF.